This T cell receptor (beta chain) was observed in a study of human T cells and chemical hapten exposure. The V end lost 5 bases, the J end lost 7 bases, and 11 bases lay between the germline ends. The CDR3 has 12 amino acids. Looked up from germline, CDR1 is LGHDT and CDR2 is YNNKEL (reference sequence). This clonotype was seen at least ten times. MiXCR was run by TCRdb on the RACE reads, yielding one entry per CDR3 protein. This sample has about 40,000 distinct CDR3 sequences; less than 3.5% occur once, and the top ten carry 5.5% to 7.5%. Time point given: patch test 2, 6 weeks after DPC sensitization. Treatment of the sample: therapeutic diphenylcyclopropenone sensitization with weekly scalp DPC. Alopecia patients deemed DPC-suitable, aged 18 to 70, excluding pregnancy.

The sequences come from whole blood, collected in connection with sensitization to the hapten diphenylcyclopropenone (DPC). The receptor comes from a man aged 35 to 55 with alopecia areata. Some clones in this sample may be carry-over from other donors' samples. The J gene is TRBJ1-1, the V gene TRBV3-1; D unresolved. In nucleotides, the CDR3 is TGTGCCAGCAGCTATAGGACCTTTGAAGCTTTCTTT. Translating gives CASSYRTFEAFF.